This TCR beta chain was sequenced during a study of cytomegalovirus exposure and HLA in healthy donors. Comment on this clone: Its antigen is undetermined.

Primers: 60 Vbeta forward and 13 Jbeta reverse. Per the authors' pipeline: About 9.9 million of the about 80 million unique TCR beta chains counted in a later analysis were shared. Here immunoSEQ multiplex PCR was the method, and the copy in TCRdb shows in-frame clones only, minus some. The V and J calls and clone size were taken over from that table, and D and trimming were inferred from the DNA. Its listing shows some 71,000 clones. Findings and limits, study-wide: Relative to equally common others, HLA-associated TCR beta chains showed greater clonal expansion in a later analysis. The analysis excluded some indistinguishable V segments, including TRBV6-2 and TRBV6-3.

The CDR3 length is 15 residues. The V and J ends lost 5 bases and 1 base respectively, with 15 bases between them. The germline gives CDR1 LNHDA, CDR2 SQIVND (reference sequence). The chain employs TRBV19 and TRBJ2-7; perhaps TRBD2 as D (6 bases). Sequenced input: PBMCs. The origin of this receptor is a woman in her 30s in good health and CMV-seronegative. The CDR3 sequence: CASSSSRDSSYEQYF. The CDR3, as DNA: TGTGCCAGTAGTTCATCCCGGGACTCTTCCTACGAGCAGTACTTC.